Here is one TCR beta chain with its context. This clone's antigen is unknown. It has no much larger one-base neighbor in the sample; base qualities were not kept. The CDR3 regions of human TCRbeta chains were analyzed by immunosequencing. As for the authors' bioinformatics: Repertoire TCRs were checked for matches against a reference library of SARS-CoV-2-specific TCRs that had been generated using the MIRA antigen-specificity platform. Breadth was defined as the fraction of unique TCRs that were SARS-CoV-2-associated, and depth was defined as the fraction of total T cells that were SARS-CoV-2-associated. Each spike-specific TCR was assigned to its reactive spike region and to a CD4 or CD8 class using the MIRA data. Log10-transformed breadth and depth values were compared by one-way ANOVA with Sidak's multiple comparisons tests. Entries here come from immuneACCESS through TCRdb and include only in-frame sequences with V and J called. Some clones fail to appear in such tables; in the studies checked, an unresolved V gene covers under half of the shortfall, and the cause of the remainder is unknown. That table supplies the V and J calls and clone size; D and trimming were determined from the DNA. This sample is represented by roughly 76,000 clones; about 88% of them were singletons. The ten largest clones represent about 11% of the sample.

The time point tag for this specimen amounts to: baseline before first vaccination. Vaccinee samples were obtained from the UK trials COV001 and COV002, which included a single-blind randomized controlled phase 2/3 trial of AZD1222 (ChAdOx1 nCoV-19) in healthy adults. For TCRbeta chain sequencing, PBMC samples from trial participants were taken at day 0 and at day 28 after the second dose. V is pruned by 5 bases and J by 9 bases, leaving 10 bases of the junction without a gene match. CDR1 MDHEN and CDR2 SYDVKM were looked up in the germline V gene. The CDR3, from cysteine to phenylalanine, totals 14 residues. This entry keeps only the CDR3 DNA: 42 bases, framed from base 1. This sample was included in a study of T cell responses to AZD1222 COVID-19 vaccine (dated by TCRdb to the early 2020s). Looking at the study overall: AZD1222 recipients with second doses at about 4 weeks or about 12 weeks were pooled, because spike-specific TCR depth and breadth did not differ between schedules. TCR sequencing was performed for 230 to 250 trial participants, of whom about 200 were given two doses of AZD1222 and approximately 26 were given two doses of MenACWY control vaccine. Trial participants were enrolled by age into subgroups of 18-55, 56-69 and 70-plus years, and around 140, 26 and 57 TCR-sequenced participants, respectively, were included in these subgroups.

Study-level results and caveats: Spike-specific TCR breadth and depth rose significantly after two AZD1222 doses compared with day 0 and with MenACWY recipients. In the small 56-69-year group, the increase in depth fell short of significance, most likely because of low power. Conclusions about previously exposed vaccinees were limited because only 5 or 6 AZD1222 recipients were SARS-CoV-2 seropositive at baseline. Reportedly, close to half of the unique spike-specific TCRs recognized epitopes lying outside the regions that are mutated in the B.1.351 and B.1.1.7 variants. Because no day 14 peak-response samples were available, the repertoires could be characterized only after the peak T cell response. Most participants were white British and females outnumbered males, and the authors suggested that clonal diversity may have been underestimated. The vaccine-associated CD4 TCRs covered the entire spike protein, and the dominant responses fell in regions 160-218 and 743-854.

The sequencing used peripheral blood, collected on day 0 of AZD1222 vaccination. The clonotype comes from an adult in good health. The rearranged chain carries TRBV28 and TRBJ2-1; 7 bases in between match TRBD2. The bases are TGTGCCAGCAGTATCCCGATAGGGAGGGTTGAGCAGTTCTTC. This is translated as CASSIPIGRVEQFF.